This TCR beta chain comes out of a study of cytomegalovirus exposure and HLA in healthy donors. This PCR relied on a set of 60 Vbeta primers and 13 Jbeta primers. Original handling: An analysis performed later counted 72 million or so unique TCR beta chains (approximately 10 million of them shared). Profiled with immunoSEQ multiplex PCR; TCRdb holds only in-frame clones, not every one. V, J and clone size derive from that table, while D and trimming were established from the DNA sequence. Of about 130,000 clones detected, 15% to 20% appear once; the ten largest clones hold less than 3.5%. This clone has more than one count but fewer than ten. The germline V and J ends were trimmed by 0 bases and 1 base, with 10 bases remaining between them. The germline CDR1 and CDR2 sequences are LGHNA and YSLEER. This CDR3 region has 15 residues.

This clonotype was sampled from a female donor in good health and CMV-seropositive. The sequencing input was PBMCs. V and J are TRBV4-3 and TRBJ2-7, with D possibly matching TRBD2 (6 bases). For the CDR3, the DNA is TGCGCCAGCAGCCAAGAGCGGGGCCTGTCCTACGAGCAGTACTTC. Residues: CASSQERGLSYEQYF.